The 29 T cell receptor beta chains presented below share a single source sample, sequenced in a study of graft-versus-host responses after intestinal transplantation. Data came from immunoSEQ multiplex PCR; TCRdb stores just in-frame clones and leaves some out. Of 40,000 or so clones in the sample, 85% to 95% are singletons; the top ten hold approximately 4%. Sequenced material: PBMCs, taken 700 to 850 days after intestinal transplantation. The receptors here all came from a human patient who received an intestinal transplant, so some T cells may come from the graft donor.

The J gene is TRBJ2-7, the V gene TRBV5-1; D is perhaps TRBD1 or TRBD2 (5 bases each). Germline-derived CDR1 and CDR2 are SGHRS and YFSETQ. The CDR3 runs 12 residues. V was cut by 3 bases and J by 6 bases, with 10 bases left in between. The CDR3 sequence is CASSSGRTEQYF. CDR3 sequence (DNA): TGCGCCAGCAGCTCGGGACGAACCGAGCAGTACTTC.

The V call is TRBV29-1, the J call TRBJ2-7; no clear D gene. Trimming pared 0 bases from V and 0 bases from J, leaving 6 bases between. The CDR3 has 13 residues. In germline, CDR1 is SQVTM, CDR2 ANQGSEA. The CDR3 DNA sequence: TGCAGCGTTGAAGAACGTAGCTCCTACGAGCAGTACTTC. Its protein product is CSVEERSSYEQYF.

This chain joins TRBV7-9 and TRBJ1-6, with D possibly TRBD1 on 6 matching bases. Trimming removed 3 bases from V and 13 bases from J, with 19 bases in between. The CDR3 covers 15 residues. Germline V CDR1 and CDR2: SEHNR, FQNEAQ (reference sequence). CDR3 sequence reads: CASSFSTGADRPLHF. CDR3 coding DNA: TGTGCCAGCAGCTTTTCTACGGGGGCAGATAGGCCCCTCCACTTT.

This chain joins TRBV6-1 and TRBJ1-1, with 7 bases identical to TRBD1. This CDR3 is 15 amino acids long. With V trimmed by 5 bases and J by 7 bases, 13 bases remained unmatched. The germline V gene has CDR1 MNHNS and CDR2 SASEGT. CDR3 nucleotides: TGTGCCAGCAGTCCCCAGGGCCTTACAGGGGATGAAGCTTTCTTT. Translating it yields CASSPQGLTGDEAFF.

DNA of the CDR3: TGTGCCAGCAGTTTATCGAGGTACCAAGAGACCCAGTACTTC. Translated, it gives CASSLSRYQETQYF. V gene TRBV27 combines with J gene TRBJ2-5, with D hard to call. The CDR3 is made up of 14 amino acids. CDR1 is MNHEY and CDR2 is SMNVEV in the germline V gene (reference sequence). Trimming removed 0 bases at V and 0 bases at J, with 5 bases between.

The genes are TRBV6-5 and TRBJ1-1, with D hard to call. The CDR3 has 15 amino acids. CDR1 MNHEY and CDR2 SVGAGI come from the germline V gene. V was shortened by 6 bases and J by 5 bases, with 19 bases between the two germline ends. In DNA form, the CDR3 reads TGTGCCAGCAGCAGCTATCTCAAAGGAGGAACTGAAGCTTTCTTT. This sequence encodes CASSSYLKGGTEAFF.

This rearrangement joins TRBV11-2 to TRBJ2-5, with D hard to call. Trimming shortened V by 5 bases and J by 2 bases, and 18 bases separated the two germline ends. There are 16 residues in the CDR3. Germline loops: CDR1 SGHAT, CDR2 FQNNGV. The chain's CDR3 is CASSTRPTYRQETQYF. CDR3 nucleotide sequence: TGTGCCAGCAGCACGCGGCCGACCTACCGGCAAGAGACCCAGTACTTC.

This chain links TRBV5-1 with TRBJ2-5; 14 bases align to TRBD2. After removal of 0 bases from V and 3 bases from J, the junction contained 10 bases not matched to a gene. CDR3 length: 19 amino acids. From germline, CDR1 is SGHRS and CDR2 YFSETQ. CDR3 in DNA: TGCGCCAGCAGCTTGGTTCGGGGGACGGGACTAGCGGGGGAAGAGACCCAGTACTTC. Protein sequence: CASSLVRGTGLAGEETQYF.

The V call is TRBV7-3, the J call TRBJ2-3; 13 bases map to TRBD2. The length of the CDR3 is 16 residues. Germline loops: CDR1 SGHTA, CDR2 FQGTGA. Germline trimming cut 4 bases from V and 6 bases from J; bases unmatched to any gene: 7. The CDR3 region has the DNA TGTGCCAGCAGCTCCGGGACTAGCGGGGTGTTGGATACGCAGTATTTT. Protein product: CASSSGTSGVLDTQYF.

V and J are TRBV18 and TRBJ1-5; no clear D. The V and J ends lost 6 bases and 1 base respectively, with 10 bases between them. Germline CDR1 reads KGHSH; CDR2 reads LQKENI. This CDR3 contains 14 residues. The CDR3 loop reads CASSERASNQPQHF. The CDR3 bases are TGTGCCAGCTCGGAAAGGGCGAGCAATCAGCCCCAGCATTTT.

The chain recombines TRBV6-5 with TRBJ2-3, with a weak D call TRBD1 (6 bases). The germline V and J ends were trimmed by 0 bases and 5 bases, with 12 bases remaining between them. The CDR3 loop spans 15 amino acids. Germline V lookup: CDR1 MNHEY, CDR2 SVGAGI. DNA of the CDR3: TGTGCCAGCAGTTACTCGGGACATAGGATAGATACGCAGTATTTT. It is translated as CASSYSGHRIDTQYF.

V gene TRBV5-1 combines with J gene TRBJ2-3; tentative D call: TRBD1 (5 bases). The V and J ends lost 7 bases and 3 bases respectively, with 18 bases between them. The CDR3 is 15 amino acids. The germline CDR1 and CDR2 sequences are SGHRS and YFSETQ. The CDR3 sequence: CASALGHSGTDTQYF. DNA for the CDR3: TGCGCCAGCGCCCTTGGACATTCCGGGACAGATACGCAGTATTTT.

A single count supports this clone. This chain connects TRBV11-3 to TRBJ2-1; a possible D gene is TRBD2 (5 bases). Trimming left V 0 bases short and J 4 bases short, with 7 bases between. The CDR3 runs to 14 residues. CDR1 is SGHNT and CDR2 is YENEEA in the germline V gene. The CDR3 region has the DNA TGTGCCAGCAGCTTAGAGGGAGTTTACAATGAGCAGTTCTTC. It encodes CASSLEGVYNEQFF.

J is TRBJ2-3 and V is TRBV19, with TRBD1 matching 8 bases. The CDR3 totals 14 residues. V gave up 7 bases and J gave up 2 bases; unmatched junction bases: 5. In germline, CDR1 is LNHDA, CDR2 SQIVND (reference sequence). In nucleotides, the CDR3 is TGTGCCAGTAACGCGACAGGGGCCACAGATACGCAGTATTTT. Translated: CASNATGATDTQYF.

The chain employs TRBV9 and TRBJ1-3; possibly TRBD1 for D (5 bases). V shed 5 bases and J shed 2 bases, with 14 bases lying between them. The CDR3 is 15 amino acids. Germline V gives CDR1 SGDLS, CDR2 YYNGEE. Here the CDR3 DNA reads TGTGCCAGCAGGAGGGACGATTTAACTGGAAACACCATATATTTT. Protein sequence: CASRRDDLTGNTIYF.

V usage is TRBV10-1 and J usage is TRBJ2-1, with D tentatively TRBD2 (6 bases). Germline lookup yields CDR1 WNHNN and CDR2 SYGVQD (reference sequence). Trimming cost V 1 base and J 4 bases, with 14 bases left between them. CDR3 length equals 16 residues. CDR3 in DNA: TGCGCCAGCAGTGAGTTCGGGACTGCCAAATACAATGAGCAGTTCTTC. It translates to CASSEFGTAKYNEQFF.

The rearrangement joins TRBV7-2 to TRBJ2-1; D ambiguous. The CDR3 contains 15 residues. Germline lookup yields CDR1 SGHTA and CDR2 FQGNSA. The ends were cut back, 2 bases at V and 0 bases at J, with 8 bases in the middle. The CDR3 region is CASSLTSTSYNEQFF. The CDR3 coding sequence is TGTGCCAGCAGCTTAACTTCTACCTCCTACAATGAGCAGTTCTTC.

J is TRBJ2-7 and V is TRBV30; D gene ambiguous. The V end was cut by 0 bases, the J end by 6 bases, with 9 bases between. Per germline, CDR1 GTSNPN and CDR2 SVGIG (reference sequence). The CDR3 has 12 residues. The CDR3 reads CAWSVLRTEQYF. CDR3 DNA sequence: TGTGCCTGGAGTGTACTTAGAACCGAGCAGTACTTC.

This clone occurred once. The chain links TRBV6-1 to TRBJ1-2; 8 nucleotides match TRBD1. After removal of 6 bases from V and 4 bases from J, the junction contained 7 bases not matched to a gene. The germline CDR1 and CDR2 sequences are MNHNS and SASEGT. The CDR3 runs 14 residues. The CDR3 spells CASRVDRDTYGYTF. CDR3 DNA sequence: TGTGCCAGCAGGGTGGACAGGGACACCTATGGCTACACCTTC.

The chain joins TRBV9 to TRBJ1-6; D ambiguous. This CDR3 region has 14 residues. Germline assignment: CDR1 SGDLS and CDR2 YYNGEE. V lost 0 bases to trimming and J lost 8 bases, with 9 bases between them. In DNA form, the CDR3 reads TGTGCCAGCAGCGTAGCTACCATAGATTCACCCCTCCACTTT. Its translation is CASSVATIDSPLHF.

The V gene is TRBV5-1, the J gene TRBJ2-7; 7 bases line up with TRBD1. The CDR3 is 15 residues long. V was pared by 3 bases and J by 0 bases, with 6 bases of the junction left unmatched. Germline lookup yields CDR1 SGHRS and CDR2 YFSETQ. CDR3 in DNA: TGCGCCAGCAGCTCCGGGACAGCGTTCTCCTACGAGCAGTACTTC. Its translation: CASSSGTAFSYEQYF.

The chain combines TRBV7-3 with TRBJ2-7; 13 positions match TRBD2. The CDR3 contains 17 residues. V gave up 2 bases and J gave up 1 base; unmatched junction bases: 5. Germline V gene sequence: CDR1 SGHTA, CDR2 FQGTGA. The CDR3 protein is CASSLGLAGDMSYEQYF. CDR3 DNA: TGTGCCAGCAGCTTAGGACTAGCGGGAGACATGTCCTACGAGCAGTACTTC.

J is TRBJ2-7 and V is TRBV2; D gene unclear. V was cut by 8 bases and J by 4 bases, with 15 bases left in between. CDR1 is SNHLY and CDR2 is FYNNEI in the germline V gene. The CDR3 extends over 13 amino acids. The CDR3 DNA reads TGTGCCAGCGTATTCCAGCCTCAATACGAGCAGTACTTC. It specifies CASVFQPQYEQYF.

For the CDR3, the DNA is TGTGCCAGCAGCTTAGTAGCGGGACGGGAGGAGACCCAGTACTTC. Amino acid sequence: CASSLVAGREETQYF. The gene calls are TRBV11-2 and TRBJ2-5, with TRBD2 matching over 8 bases. This CDR3 region has 15 residues. Germline V lookup: CDR1 SGHAT, CDR2 FQNNGV. Trimming removed 1 base from V and 5 bases from J; junction bases left unmatched: 6.

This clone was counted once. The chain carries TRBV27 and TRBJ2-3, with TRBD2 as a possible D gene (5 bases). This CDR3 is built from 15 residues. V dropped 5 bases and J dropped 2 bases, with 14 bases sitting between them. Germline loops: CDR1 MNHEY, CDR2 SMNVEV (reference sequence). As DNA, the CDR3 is TGTGCCAGCAGTGCCGGGATACTAGTCACAGATACGCAGTATTTT. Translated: CASSAGILVTDTQYF.

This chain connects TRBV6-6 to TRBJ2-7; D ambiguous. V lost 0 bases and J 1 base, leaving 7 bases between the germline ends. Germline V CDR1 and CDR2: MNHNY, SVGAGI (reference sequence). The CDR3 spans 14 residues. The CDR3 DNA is TGTGCCAGCAGTTACTCGGACGGTTCCTACGAGCAGTACTTC. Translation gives CASSYSDGSYEQYF.

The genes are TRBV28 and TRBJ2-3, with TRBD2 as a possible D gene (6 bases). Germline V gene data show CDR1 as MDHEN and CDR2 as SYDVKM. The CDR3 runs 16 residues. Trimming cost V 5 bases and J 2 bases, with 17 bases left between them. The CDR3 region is CASSRAIAETTDTQYF. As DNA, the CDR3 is TGTGCCAGCAGTCGCGCGATAGCGGAGACCACAGATACGCAGTATTTT.

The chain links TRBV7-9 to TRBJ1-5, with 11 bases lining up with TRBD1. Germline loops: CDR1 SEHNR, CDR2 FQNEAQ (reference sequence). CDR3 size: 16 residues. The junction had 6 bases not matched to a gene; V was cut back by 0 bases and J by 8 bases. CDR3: CASSLASRTGGEPQHF. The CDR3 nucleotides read TGTGCCAGCAGCTTAGCGTCCAGGACAGGGGGCGAGCCCCAGCATTTT. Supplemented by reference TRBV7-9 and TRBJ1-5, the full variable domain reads DTGVSQNPRHKITKRGQNVTFRCDPISEHNRLYWYRQTLGQGPEFLTYFQNEAQLEKSRLLSDRFSAERPKGSFSTLEIQRTEQGDSAMYLCASSLASRTGGEPQHFGDGTRLSIL.

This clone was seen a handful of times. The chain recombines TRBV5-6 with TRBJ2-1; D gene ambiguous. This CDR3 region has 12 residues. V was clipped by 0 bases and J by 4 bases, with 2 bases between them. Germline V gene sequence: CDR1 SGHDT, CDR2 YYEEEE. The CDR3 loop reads CASSLEYNEQFF. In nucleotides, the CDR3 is TGTGCCAGCAGCTTGGAGTACAATGAGCAGTTCTTC.